These 18 T cell receptor beta chains share one sample of origin, sequenced in a study of T cells in Graves' hyperthyroidism and ophthalmopathy. Amplified TCR beta CDR3 regions derived from RNA transcripts. The study used the HTBI primer set for a first-round RT-PCR of the TCR CDR3. Each CDR3 protein gets one entry after TCRdb re-called the multiplex PCR reads with MiXCR. This table has 540,000 or so distinct CDR3 sequences, 46% appearing once. Source material: peripheral blood or thyroid tissue (not recorded which). These receptors were taken from an adult woman with Graves' disease, either hyperthyroidism or ophthalmopathy (not recorded which).

This clonotype was found a few times. The chain links TRBV24-1 to TRBJ1-1; D ambiguous. Germline CDR1 is KGHDR and CDR2 is SFDVKD. Between the trimmed V and J ends, which lost 4 bases and 4 bases, there was a span of 15 bases. The CDR3 loop spans 15 amino acids. CDR3 region: CATSDRHGVSTEAFF. The CDR3 DNA sequence: TGTGCCACCAGTGACAGGCATGGAGTGAGCACTGAAGCTTTCTTT.

This clonotype was picked up many times. A much larger clone is a single base away; this may be a read error. The chain couples TRBV29-1 to TRBJ1-1; D not resolved. Deletions cut 7 bases from V and 1 base from J, with 4 bases between. In germline, CDR1 is SQVTM, CDR2 ANQGSEA. The CDR3 length is 10 residues. The CDR3 loop reads CSARNTEAFF. CDR3 nucleotide sequence: TGCAGCGCAAGGAACACTGAAGCTTTCTTT.

Remarks on this clonotype: One end of the junction fails to match germline, which may point to a read error. The rearrangement links TRBV15 to TRBJ2-6, with 9 bases matching TRBD1. CDR3 length equals 16 residues. Germline V gene lookup returns CDR1 LNHNV and CDR2 YYDKDF (reference sequence). The CDR3 region is CATSSWPTGGANILTF. The CDR3 coding sequence is TGTGCCACCAGCTCATGGCCGACAGGGGGGGCCAACATCCTGACTTTC.

This clonotype was seen repeatedly, ten times or more. The V call is TRBV4-1, the J call TRBJ1-5; unclear D gene. The CDR3 runs to 14 residues. Germline CDR1 is MGHRA and CDR2 is YSYEKL. V lost 0 bases to trimming and J lost 6 bases, with 9 bases between them. CDR3 protein: CASSQDRGPQPQHF. Written as DNA, the CDR3 is TGCGCCAGCAGCCAAGATAGAGGTCCTCAGCCCCAGCATTTT.

At least ten counts were recorded for this clonotype. The CDR3, as DNA: TGTGCCAGCAGCTTCGACTGGAACACTGAAGCTTTCTTT. This translates into CASSFDWNTEAFF. This chain joins TRBV5-4 and TRBJ1-1; no definite D call. Trimming removed 2 bases at V and 1 base at J, with 6 bases between. The CDR3 totals 13 residues. Germline V gives CDR1 SGHNT, CDR2 YYREEE (reference sequence).

The J gene is TRBJ1-5, the V gene TRBV12-3 or TRBV12-4, with a possible D match to TRBD1 (6 bases). V lost 7 bases and J 7 bases, leaving 11 bases between the germline ends. This CDR3 has 12 residues. This CDR3 reads CASKRGLQPQHF. The CDR3 region has the DNA TGTGCCAGCAAGAGGGGGTTGCAGCCCCAGCATTTT.

The rearrangement joins TRBV29-1 to TRBJ1-2; D gene unclear. V was clipped by 4 bases and J by 7 bases, with 16 bases between them. The CDR3 is 13 amino acids. The germline gives CDR1 SQVTM, CDR2 ANQGSEA. This CDR3 is CSVGWQPEAGYTF. In nucleotides, the CDR3 is TGCAGCGTTGGCTGGCAGCCAGAGGCTGGCTACACCTTC.

This clonotype was detected only a few times. This chain connects TRBV10-3 to TRBJ1-5; D possibly corresponds to TRBD1 (6 bases). The CDR3 is made up of 12 amino acids. CDR1 and CDR2 from the germline V gene are ENHRY and SYGVKD. Trimming left V 8 bases short and J 7 bases short, with 12 bases between. In DNA, the CDR3 is TGTGCCATCGGCAAAGGACAGCAGCCCCAGCATTTT. Its translation is CAIGKGQQPQHF.

At least ten counts were recorded for this clonotype. V usage is TRBV7-8 and J usage is TRBJ1-4; D remains unclear. CDR3 length equals 14 residues. Between the trimmed V and J ends, which lost 5 bases and 5 bases, there was a span of 12 bases. Germline V gene data show CDR1 as SGHVS and CDR2 as FQNEAQ. DNA for the CDR3: TGTGCCAGCAGCCCTACCAGAACAAATGAAAAACTGTTTTTT. This encodes CASSPTRTNEKLFF.

The chain joins TRBV7-2 to TRBJ2-7; 9 nucleotides match TRBD1. Per the germline V gene, CDR1 is SGHTA and CDR2 is FQGNSA. The CDR3 contains 14 residues. Trimming at V came to 0 bases and at J to 6 bases, leaving 3 bases not matched to a gene. The CDR3 reads CASSLAGQGPEQYF. The CDR3 DNA reads TGTGCCAGCAGCTTAGCGGGACAGGGCCCCGAGCAGTACTTC.

This clonotype has only a few counts. A junction boundary mismatches the germline segment, possibly from a read error. The chain carries TRBV10-3 and TRBJ1-1, with D perhaps matching TRBD1 (6 bases). The CDR3 spans 13 residues. Germline values: CDR1 ENHRY, CDR2 SYGVKD. CDR3 nucleotide sequence: TGTGCCATCAGTGTGGACAGCCCTACTCTTGTGATCTTT. The encoded protein is CAISVDSPTLVIF.

This clonotype appeared many times. V gene TRBV11-2 combines with J gene TRBJ2-5, with D maybe TRBD2 (6 bases). The CDR3 is 15 residues long. Germline V gene data show CDR1 as SGHAT and CDR2 as FQNNGV. The V end lost 4 bases, the J end lost 2 bases, and 14 bases lay between the germline ends. The CDR3 sequence: CASSSGVARQETQYF. The DNA of the CDR3 is TGTGCCAGCAGCTCGGGGGTCGCGCGTCAAGAGACCCAGTACTTC.

The chain has TRBV25-1 and TRBJ2-5; 7 bases fit TRBD2. The CDR3 loop spans 15 amino acids. Germline values: CDR1 MGHDK, CDR2 SYGVNS. After removal of 5 bases from V and 3 bases from J, the junction contained 9 bases not matched to a gene. The CDR3: CASSHSGGLEETQYF. In nucleotides, the CDR3 is TGTGCCAGCAGTCACTCGGGGGGACTTGAAGAGACCCAGTACTTC.

In its sample, this clonotype was seen many times. This chain links TRBV20-1 with TRBJ2-5; D may be TRBD2 (6 bases). V lost 0 bases and J lost 7, with 12 bases in between. CDR3 length equals 13 residues. The germline gives CDR1 DFQATT, CDR2 SNEGSKA (reference sequence). The CDR3 DNA follows: TGCAGTGCTAGAGAAGCGGGTTTGGGGACCCAGTACTTC. Translation gives CSAREAGLGTQYF.

In its sample, this clonotype was seen a few times. This chain joins TRBV15 and TRBJ1-5; D remains unclear. This CDR3 is 13 amino acids long. With 0 bases removed from V and 8 bases from J, the gap between germline ends came to 8 bases. Germline-derived CDR1 and CDR2 are LNHNV and YYDKDF (reference sequence). The CDR3 nucleotides are TGTGCCACCAGCAGAGATGGTTCGGAGCCCCAGCATTTT. Translating gives CATSRDGSEPQHF.

This clonotype was seen at least ten times. This chain joins TRBV20-1 and TRBJ1-5; D might be TRBD1 (5 bases). The germline gives CDR1 DFQATT, CDR2 SNEGSKA (reference sequence). The CDR3 is made up of 14 amino acids. Trimming cost V 2 bases and J 0 bases, with 8 bases left between them. CDR3 amino acids: CSARPGNSNQPQHF. CDR3 DNA sequence: TGCAGTGCTAGACCAGGGAATAGCAATCAGCCCCAGCATTTT.

This clonotype was seen more than once but under ten times. This rearrangement joins TRBV3-1 to TRBJ1-2; perhaps TRBD1 as D (5 bases). V was pared by 3 bases and J by 3 bases, with 8 bases between. Germline CDR1 LGHDT, CDR2 YNNKEL (reference sequence). The CDR3 length is 13 residues. Here the CDR3 DNA reads TGTGCCAGCAGCCAGCAGGGTGACTATGGCTACACCTTC. Protein sequence: CASSQQGDYGYTF.

This clonotype was picked up one time. The chain employs TRBV28 and TRBJ1-5; 9 bases align to TRBD1. With 11 bases clipped from V and 5 bases from J, the junction kept 7 bases outside the gene matches. Germline CDR1 reads MDHEN; CDR2 reads SYDVKM. This CDR3 has 13 residues. CDR3 DNA sequence: TGTGCCGCTGGGGACAGGGTAGATCAGCCCCAGCATTTT. This codes for CAAGDRVDQPQHF.